This is a list of T cell receptor beta chains from one sample in a study of cytomegalovirus exposure and HLA in healthy donors. TCRdb keeps only in-frame clones here, not all; method: immunoSEQ multiplex PCR. The sample lists approximately 220,000 clones, almost 80% occurring once. Sequences were obtained from PBMCs. Receptors were obtained from a man aged 18 to 30 in good health and CMV-seronegative. Each CDR3 is given without its conserved first and last residue. The order of the fields is J gene, clone size, V gene, CDR3 protein. Clone size is stated in some rows and not others, as once, few, many or a class when expanded.

TRBJ2-7 | - | TRBV21-1 | ASSTGGTGSYEQY
TRBJ2-3 | - | TRBV7-7 | ASSLLAGGPDTQY
TRBJ2-1 | - | TRBV7-2 | ASSFTSDSNEQF
TRBJ2-6 | - | TRBV6-1 | ASAGSGANVLT
TRBJ2-3 | - | TRBV4-3 | ASSQDGRASGGAFTDTQY
TRBJ2-2 | - | TRBV7-6 | ASSFRTSGAGELF
TRBJ1-3 | - | TRBV11-3 | ASSPGQGPGNTIY
TRBJ2-5 | - | TRBV29-1 | SVDGEIQETQY
TRBJ2-2 | - | TRBV7-3 | ASSLGQGYTGELF
TRBJ1-2 | - | TRBV6-1 | ASSRDREDYGYT
TRBJ2-1 | - | TRBV11-2 | ASSTDRNNEQF
TRBJ2-1 | - | TRBV7-3 | ASSQGLAGGNEQF
TRBJ2-2 | - | TRBV7-9 | SSSLEARGGELF
TRBJ2-3 | once | TRBV4-1 | ASSPKLAGGPDTQY
TRBJ2-4 | - | TRBV28 | ASSTPWGGVKNIQY
TRBJ2-5 | - | TRBV19 | ASSLLPAGMGEQY
TRBJ1-2 | - | TRBV6-5 | ASSYSASFYGYT
TRBJ1-5 | - | TRBV19 | ASSTQSGGKGQPQH
TRBJ2-3 | - | TRBV9 | ASSVRGDTQY
TRBJ1-1 | - | TRBV10-3 | AISESLSPGNTEAF
TRBJ2-3 | - | TRBV13 | ASSLGRQGSTDTQY
TRBJ1-4 | once | TRBV19 | ASSMSGQGDKLF
TRBJ2-5 | once | TRBV28 | ASSHQGALGEETQY
TRBJ1-1 | - | TRBV11-3 | ASSPRVTGGMNTEAF
TRBJ2-5 | - | TRBV11-3 | ASSPGLAGPEETQY
TRBJ2-4 | - | TRBV11-1 | ASSRRDTNIQY
TRBJ2-3 | - | TRBV30 | AWADLPDTQY
TRBJ2-7 | - | TRBV6-1 | ASSGFSGANISYEQY
TRBJ2-1 | - | TRBV6-5 | ASGESSYNEQF
TRBJ1-2 | few | TRBV9 | ASSVEGQAGGYT
TRBJ1-4 | once | TRBV15 | ATSRNQGVGEKLF
TRBJ1-1 | - | TRBV4-3 | ASSQGPPGPHMNTEAF
TRBJ2-4 | - | TRBV6-5 | ASSGDRGDIQY
TRBJ1-5 | - | TRBV9 | ASSVDWNQPQH
TRBJ2-7 | few | TRBV18 | ASSPPGVPYEQY
TRBJ1-6 | - | TRBV2 | ASRIRDRNSPLH
TRBJ2-2 | - | TRBV5-6 | ASSLVGQGNTGELF
TRBJ2-1 | once | TRBV28 | ASSQLVPGFQF
TRBJ1-1 | once | TRBV5-1 | ASSLDRGLNTEAF
TRBJ1-2 | - | TRBV11-2 | ASSYDRGHGYT
TRBJ2-7 | - | TRBV7-3 | ASSWDGSSYEQY
TRBJ1-2 | - | TRBV7-8 | ASSRQGAPELGYGYT
TRBJ2-3 | - | TRBV19 | ASRQGGDTQY
TRBJ2-5 | - | TRBV5-6 | ASSLWGTGYETQY
TRBJ1-2 | - | TRBV19 | ASSMQGAGNGYT
TRBJ1-5 | - | TRBV2 | ASSPAGGRLH
TRBJ1-2 | once | TRBV5-4 | ASSPRGTDPNYGYT
TRBJ1-2 | - | TRBV23-1 | ASKVIRDNLNYGYT
TRBJ2-5 | - | TRBV5-5 | ASSLYGAGGETQY
TRBJ1-1 | - | TRBV5-4 | ASSLTGMNTEAF
TRBJ2-2 | - | TRBV28 | ASSLEALTGELF
TRBJ2-7 | - | TRBV6-6 | ASGTSGMSYEQY
TRBJ1-1 | - | TRBV9 | ASSVENRLNTEAF